The rows below give T cell receptor beta chains drawn from one sample of a study of blood T cell repertoires in COVID-19. The method was immunoSEQ multiplex PCR; TCRdb's version includes in-frame clones alone and lacks a portion of them. This table has about 170,000 clones, about four fifths appearing once. Input material: peripheral blood. These receptors were obtained from a man between 65 and 85 years old with active or convalescent COVID-19. Both conserved end residues are part of each CDR3. D genes are given only for firm matches. Not all rows give a size; the values are once, few, many and, for expanded clones, a class.

TRBV4-1,TRBJ1-6,TRBD1,NA,CASSQVERDSFQSPLHF,TGCGCCAGCAGCCAAGTCGAACGGGACAGTTTTCAATCACCCCTCCACTTT
TRBV5-6,TRBJ1-4,TRBD1,few,CASSLYWAGGEKLFF,TGTGCCAGCAGCTTGTATTGGGCAGGGGGCGAAAAACTGTTTTTT
TRBV11-3,TRBJ2-2,TRBD1,once,CASSLGQGEAGELFF,TGTGCCAGCAGCTTAGGACAGGGGGAAGCCGGGGAGCTGTTTTTT
TRBV18,TRBJ2-2,TRBD1,many,CASSPRDSGAGELFF,TGTGCCAGCTCACCCCGGGACAGCGGCGCCGGGGAGCTGTTTTTT
TRBV2,TRBJ1-1,NA,NA,CASSVAQGMAEAFF,TGTGCCAGCAGTGTGGCGCAGGGGATGGCTGAAGCTTTCTTT
TRBV6-5,TRBJ2-3,TRBD1,few,CASSYSGTGSDTQYF,TGTGCCAGCAGTTACTCCGGGACAGGGTCAGATACGCAGTATTTT
TRBV6-5,TRBJ1-5,NA,NA,CASSGNSNQPQHF,TGTGCCAGCAGCGGTAATAGCAATCAGCCCCAGCATTTT
TRBV29-1,TRBJ2-7,NA,NA,CSGLWGAYEQYF,TGCAGTGGTCTATGGGGGGCCTACGAGCAGTACTTC
TRBV15,TRBJ2-1,TRBD2,NA,CATSRVLAGNNEQFF,TGTGCCACCAGCAGAGTGCTAGCGGGAAACAATGAGCAGTTCTTC
TRBV7-2,TRBJ2-2,TRBD1,once,CASSSNRGTGELFF,TGTGCCAGCAGCTCAAACAGGGGTACCGGGGAGCTGTTTTTT
TRBV14,TRBJ2-3,TRBD2,NA,CASSQRTSKADTQYF,TGTGCCAGCAGCCAGAGGACTAGCAAAGCAGATACGCAGTATTTT
TRBV6-6,TRBJ1-6,TRBD1,NA,CASSSGQGARNSPLHF,TGTGCCAGCAGTTCGGGACAGGGGGCTCGGAATTCACCCCTCCACTTT
TRBV6-2/TRBV6-3,TRBJ1-2,NA,NA,CASSFEGYGYTF,TGTGCCAGCAGTTTCGAGGGATATGGCTACACCTTC
TRBV6-2/TRBV6-3,TRBJ2-2,TRBD2,NA,CASSYSGLAGNTGELFF,TGTGCCAGCAGTTACTCGGGACTAGCGGGGAACACCGGGGAGCTGTTTTTT
TRBV2,TRBJ2-3,TRBD2,NA,CASRGLAGRTDTQYF,TGTGCCAGCCGCGGGCTAGCGGGACGCACAGATACGCAGTATTTT
TRBV12-3/TRBV12-4,TRBJ1-1,NA,NA,CASSFGSGVKAFF,TGTGCCAGCAGTTTCGGCTCGGGGGTTAAAGCTTTCTTT
TRBV27,TRBJ2-2,NA,NA,CASRTDWPGTIANTGELFF,TGTGCCAGCAGAACGGACTGGCCCGGTACTATCGCGAACACCGGGGAGCTGTTTTTT
TRBV19,TRBJ2-1,TRBD1,NA,CASTTRGTGFNEQFF,TGTGCCAGTACTACCCGGGGGACAGGGTTCAATGAGCAGTTCTTC
TRBV23-1,TRBJ2-7,NA,NA,CASPGHPFYEQYF,TGCGCCAGTCCGGGACATCCCTTCTACGAGCAGTACTTC
TRBV7-9,TRBJ2-7,NA,NA,CASSLGQGIPEQYF,TGTGCCAGCAGCTTGGGGCAGGGGATACCCGAGCAGTACTTC
TRBV28,TRBJ2-7,NA,NA,CASSLDSSYEQYF,TGTGCCAGCAGCCTAGACAGCTCCTACGAGCAGTACTTC
TRBV4-1,TRBJ1-6,TRBD1,NA,CASSQDWGQGAFDSPLHF,TGCGCCAGCAGCCAAGATTGGGGACAGGGGGCTTTTGATTCACCCCTCCACTTT
TRBV4-3,TRBJ1-6,TRBD1,few,CASSQWDSYSPLHF,TGCGCCAGCAGCCAATGGGACAGTTACTCACCCCTCCACTTT
TRBV9,TRBJ2-7,NA,NA,CASSPREGRVNEQYF,TGTGCCAGCAGCCCCCGGGAAGGGAGAGTGAACGAGCAGTACTTC
TRBV4-3,TRBJ1-2,NA,NA,CASSQDAARRYGYTF,TGCGCCAGCAGCCAAGATGCGGCCCGGAGATATGGCTACACCTTC
TRBV27,TRBJ2-2,NA,NA,CASSWSLGLNTGELFF,TGTGCCAGCAGTTGGAGCCTCGGATTGAACACCGGGGAGCTGTTTTTT
TRBV6-5,TRBJ2-3,NA,NA,CASSYSPSSTDTQYF,TGTGCCAGCAGTTACTCGCCGAGCAGCACAGATACGCAGTATTTT
TRBV6-5,TRBJ1-2,NA,NA,CASSNPGAAYGYTF,TGTGCCAGCAGTAACCCAGGGGCCGCCTATGGCTACACCTTC
TRBV7-2,TRBJ1-2,NA,once,CASSRRRGRADGYTF,TGTGCCAGCAGCCGCAGAAGGGGTAGGGCCGATGGCTACACCTTC
TRBV10-3,TRBJ2-5,NA,NA,CATRQDQETQYF,TGTGCCACTAGACAGGACCAAGAGACCCAGTACTTC
TRBV7-2,TRBJ2-2,NA,NA,CASSLVPGSNTGELFF,TGTGCCAGCAGCTTAGTCCCAGGTTCGAACACCGGGGAGCTGTTTTTT
TRBV7-8,TRBJ1-1,NA,NA,CASSLNINTEAFF,TGTGCCAGCAGCTTAAACATCAACACTGAAGCTTTCTTT
TRBV6-5,TRBJ2-1,NA,NA,CASSPSRGLYNEQFF,TGTGCCAGCAGCCCCTCCCGAGGGCTCTACAATGAGCAGTTCTTC
TRBV15,TRBJ1-3,NA,NA,CATSRGTGTLNTIYF,TGTGCCACCAGCAGGGGAACCGGGACTCTGAACACCATATATTTT
TRBV3-1/TRBV3-2,TRBJ1-1,NA,NA,CASSQDGSRRNTEAFF,TGTGCCAGCAGCCAAGATGGTTCGAGAAGGAACACTGAAGCTTTCTTT
TRBV27,TRBJ1-4,NA,NA,CASSQYGETSREKLFF,TGTGCCAGCAGTCAATATGGGGAGACCTCTAGGGAAAAACTGTTTTTT
TRBV27,TRBJ2-1,NA,NA,CASSAPRTSTRSVQFF,TGTGCCAGCAGCGCCCCGAGGACTTCCACAAGAAGCGTGCAGTTCTTC
TRBV11-2,TRBJ2-7,TRBD2,NA,CASSLRAGGPYEQYF,TGTGCCAGCAGCTTAAGGGCGGGAGGGCCTTACGAGCAGTACTTC
TRBV28,TRBJ2-7,TRBD2,NA,CASSLWAGTSGKNEQYF,TGTGCCAGCAGTTTATGGGCGGGTACTAGCGGGAAGAACGAGCAGTACTTC
TRBV14,TRBJ2-7,TRBD2,NA,CASTQSGDYYEQYF,TGTGCCAGCACGCAGTCGGGGGACTACTACGAGCAGTACTTC
TRBV7-6,TRBJ1-1,NA,NA,CASSYQAGEVTEAFF,TGTGCCAGCAGCTACCAAGCGGGGGAGGTCACTGAAGCTTTCTTT
TRBV7-2,TRBJ1-1,TRBD1,NA,CASSSYRGSTEAFF,TGTGCCAGCAGCTCATACAGGGGGAGTACTGAAGCTTTCTTT
TRBV5-1,TRBJ2-2,NA,NA,CASSLVVSGNTGELFF,TGCGCCAGCAGCTTGGTGGTTAGCGGAAACACCGGGGAGCTGTTTTTT
TRBV6-5,TRBJ1-2,NA,NA,CASTEGLGGYTF,TGTGCCAGCACCGAGGGCTTGGGCGGCTACACCTTC
TRBV6-5,TRBJ1-6,NA,once,CASNGGLNSPLHF,TGTGCCAGCAATGGGGGCTTAAATTCACCCCTCCACTTT
TRBV11-2,TRBJ1-6,NA,NA,CASSLGQSQNSPLHF,TGTGCCAGCAGCCTTGGACAGAGCCAAAATTCACCCCTCCACTTT
TRBV5-1,TRBJ2-1,NA,NA,CASSLGDTHNEQFF,TGCGCCAGCAGCTTGGGGGACACCCACAATGAGCAGTTCTTC
TRBV11-2,TRBJ1-1,NA,NA,CASSFSDRGTEAFF,TGTGCCAGCAGCTTTTCGGACAGAGGTACTGAAGCTTTCTTT
TRBV5-1,TRBJ1-1,TRBD1,NA,CASSLEGQGFTEAFF,TGCGCCAGCAGCTTGGAGGGACAGGGTTTTACTGAAGCTTTCTTT
TRBV27,TRBJ2-6,NA,NA,CASSPLRAYYNVLTF,TGTGCCAGCAGTCCCCTCCGCGCATACTACAACGTCCTGACTTTC
TRBV3-1/TRBV3-2,TRBJ1-5,NA,once,CASSPGGQPQHF,TGTGCCAGCAGCCCCGGGGGTCAGCCCCAGCATTTT
TRBV19,TRBJ2-2,TRBD2,NA,CASRSSGGGFNGELFF,TGTGCCAGTAGATCTAGCGGGGGAGGTTTTAACGGGGAGCTGTTTTTT
TRBV10-2,TRBJ2-1,TRBD1,NA,CASSSDRGLEQFF,TGCGCCAGCAGTTCGGACAGGGGGCTTGAGCAGTTCTTC
TRBV18,TRBJ1-1,NA,NA,CASSPVRGNTEAFF,TGTGCCAGCTCACCAGTCAGGGGGAACACTGAAGCTTTCTTT
TRBV3-1/TRBV3-2,TRBJ1-3,NA,NA,CASSQVRGFSGNTIYF,TGTGCCAGCAGCCAAGTACGGGGGTTCTCTGGAAACACCATATATTTT
TRBV7-9,TRBJ2-2,NA,NA,CASSLGSAGALNTGELFF,TGTGCCAGCAGCTTAGGATCCGCGGGGGCCCTGAACACCGGGGAGCTGTTTTTT
TRBV7-6,TRBJ2-1,NA,once,CASSLRGSLREQFF,TGTGCCAGCAGCTTAAGGGGAAGTCTTCGTGAGCAGTTCTTC
TRBV19,TRBJ1-5,NA,NA,CASSKEGSSSATQPQHF,TGTGCCAGTAGCAAGGAGGGGAGCTCATCGGCCACCCAGCCCCAGCATTTT
TRBV30,TRBJ2-4,NA,few,CAWSVLRSAKNIQYF,TGTGCCTGGAGTGTTCTGCGATCGGCCAAAAACATTCAGTACTTC
TRBV19,TRBJ1-6,NA,NA,CASSLLPQGPSYNSPLHF,TGTGCCAGTAGTCTTCTACCTCAGGGGCCCTCCTATAATTCACCCCTCCACTTT